This T cell receptor (beta chain) is drawn from a study of blood T cells in healthy people across ages. Notes on the study in general: The lack of PBMC sorting stopped any conclusive naive versus antigen-experienced comparison. Naive T cell percentage showed a strong correlation with the diversity of TCR beta.

A word on this clonotype: Its specificity is not known.

Germline V gives CDR1 MDHEN, CDR2 SYDVKM. V trimming: 3 bases; J trimming: 2 bases; junction bases outside the gene matches: 15. The CDR3 spans 19 residues. Then a second PCR, running roughly 7 to 11 cycles, was carried out with a sample-barcoded 5' primer and a J-beta primer mix. Each TCR beta cDNA got a 12-nucleotide random molecular identifier. TCRdb re-derived calls from the 5' RACE reads in MiXCR, one entry per CDR3 protein. Of 1.5 million to 2 million distinct CDR3 sequences in the sample, around half were seen once. It was 9.5 to 10 milliliters of peripheral blood that were drawn from each donor.

The receptor's source is a woman in her 40s in good health. Sequencing used blood. The J gene is TRBJ2-7, the V gene TRBV28, with 11 bases that match TRBD2. The CDR3 spells CASSFKLGLAEPLTYEQYF. The DNA for the CDR3 is TGTGCCAGCAGTTTTAAGTTGGGACTAGCGGAGCCGTTAACCTACGAGCAGTACTTC.